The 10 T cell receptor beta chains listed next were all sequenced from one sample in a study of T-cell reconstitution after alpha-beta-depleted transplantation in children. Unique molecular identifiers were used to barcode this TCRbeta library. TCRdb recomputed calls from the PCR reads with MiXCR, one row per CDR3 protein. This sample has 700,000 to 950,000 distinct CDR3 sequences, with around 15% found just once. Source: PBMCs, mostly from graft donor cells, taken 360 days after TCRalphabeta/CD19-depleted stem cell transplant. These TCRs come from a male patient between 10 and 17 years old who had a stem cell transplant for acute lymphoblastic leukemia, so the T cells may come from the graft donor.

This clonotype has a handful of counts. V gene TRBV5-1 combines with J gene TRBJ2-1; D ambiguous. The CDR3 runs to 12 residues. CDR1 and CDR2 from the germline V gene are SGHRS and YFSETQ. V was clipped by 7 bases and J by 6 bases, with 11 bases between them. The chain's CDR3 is CASYSSFNEQFF. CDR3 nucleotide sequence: TGCGCCAGCTATAGCAGTTTCAATGAGCAGTTCTTC.

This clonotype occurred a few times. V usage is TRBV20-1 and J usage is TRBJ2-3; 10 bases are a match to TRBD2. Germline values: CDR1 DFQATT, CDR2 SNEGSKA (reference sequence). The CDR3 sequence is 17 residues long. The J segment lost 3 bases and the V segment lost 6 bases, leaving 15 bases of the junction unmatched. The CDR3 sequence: CSARPDLLAGVTDTQYF. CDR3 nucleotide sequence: TGCAGTGCCAGACCCGACCTTCTAGCGGGAGTTACAGATACGCAGTATTTT.

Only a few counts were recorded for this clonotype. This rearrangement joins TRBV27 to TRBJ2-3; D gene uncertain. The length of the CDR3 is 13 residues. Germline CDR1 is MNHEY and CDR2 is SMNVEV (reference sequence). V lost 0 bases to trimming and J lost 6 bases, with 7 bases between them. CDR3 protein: CASSLSVRDTQYF. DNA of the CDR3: TGTGCCAGCAGTTTATCCGTCCGGGATACGCAGTATTTT.

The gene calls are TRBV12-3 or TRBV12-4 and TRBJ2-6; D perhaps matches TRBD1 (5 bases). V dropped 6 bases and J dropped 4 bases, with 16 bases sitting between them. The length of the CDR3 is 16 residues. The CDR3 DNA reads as TGTGCCAGCAGCCTGGTAGGGGATGTGGGGGCCAACGTCCTGACTTTC. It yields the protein CASSLVGDVGANVLTF.

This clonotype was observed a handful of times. The CDR3 reads CASSVESGSGYEQYF. CDR3 sequence (DNA): TGTGCCAGCAGCGTAGAGAGCGGGAGTGGGTACGAGCAGTACTTC. The J gene is TRBJ2-7, the V gene TRBV9; TRBD2 agrees at 8 bases. CDR3 length: 15 residues. V trimming: 0 bases; J trimming: 4 bases; junction bases outside the gene matches: 6. The germline V gene encodes CDR1 SGDLS and CDR2 YYNGEE.

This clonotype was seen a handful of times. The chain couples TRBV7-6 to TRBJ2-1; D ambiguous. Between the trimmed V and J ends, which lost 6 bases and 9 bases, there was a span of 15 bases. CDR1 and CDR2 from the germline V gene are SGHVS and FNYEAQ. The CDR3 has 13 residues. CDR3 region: CASSYSPTSEQFF. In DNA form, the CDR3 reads TGTGCCAGCAGTTATTCTCCGACAAGTGAGCAGTTCTTC. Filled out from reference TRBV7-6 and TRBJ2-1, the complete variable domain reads GAGVSQSPRYKVTKRGQDVALRCDPISGHVSLYWYRQALGQGPEFLTYFNYEAQQDKSGLPNDRFSAERPEGSISTLTIQRTEQRDSAMYRCASSYSPTSEQFFGPGTRLTVL.

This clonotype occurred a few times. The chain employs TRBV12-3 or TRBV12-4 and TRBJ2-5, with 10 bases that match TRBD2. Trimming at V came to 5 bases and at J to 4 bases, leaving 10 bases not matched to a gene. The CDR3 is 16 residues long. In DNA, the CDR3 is TGTGCCAGCAGTCGCACTAGCGGGGCAAAGGGAGAGACCCAGTACTTC. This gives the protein CASSRTSGAKGETQYF.

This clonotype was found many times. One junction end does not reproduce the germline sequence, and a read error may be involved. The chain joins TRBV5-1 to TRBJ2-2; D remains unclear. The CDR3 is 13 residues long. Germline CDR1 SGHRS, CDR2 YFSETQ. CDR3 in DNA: TGTGCCAGCAGCTTAGTAGTAACCGGGGAGCTGTTTTTT. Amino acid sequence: CASSLVVTGELFF.

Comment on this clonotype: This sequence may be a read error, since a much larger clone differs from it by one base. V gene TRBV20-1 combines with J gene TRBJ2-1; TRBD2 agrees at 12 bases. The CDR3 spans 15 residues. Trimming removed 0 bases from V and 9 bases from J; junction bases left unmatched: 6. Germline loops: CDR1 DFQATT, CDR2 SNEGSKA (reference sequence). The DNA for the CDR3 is TGCAGTGCTAGAGAAGGGCTAGCGGGAGGGTTTGAGCAGTTCTTC. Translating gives CSAREGLAGGFEQFF.

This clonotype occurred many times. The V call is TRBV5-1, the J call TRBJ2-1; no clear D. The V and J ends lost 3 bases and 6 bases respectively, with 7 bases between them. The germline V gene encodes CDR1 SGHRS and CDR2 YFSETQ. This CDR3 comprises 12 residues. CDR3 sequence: CASSYPGNEQFF. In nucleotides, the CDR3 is TGCGCCAGCAGCTATCCCGGCAATGAGCAGTTCTTC.